Presented here are 13 T cell receptor beta chains from one specimen sequenced in a study of T cell responses to AZD1222 COVID-19 vaccine. Assay: immunoSEQ multiplex PCR; the TCRdb copy retains only in-frame clones and omits some. Of nearly 110,000 clones in the sample, around nine tenths were seen once. The sequences come from peripheral blood, collected 28 days after the second AZD1222 dose. These receptors were collected from an adult who received the AZD1222 COVID-19 vaccine.

The V gene is TRBV7-9, the J gene TRBJ1-3; 9 bases are a match to TRBD1. Germline values: CDR1 SEHNR, CDR2 FQNEAQ (reference sequence). The junction had 8 bases not matched to a gene; V was cut back by 4 bases and J by 4 bases. The CDR3 runs to 16 residues. CDR3 region: CASSSLGTGSGNTIYF. The CDR3 bases are TGTGCCAGCAGCTCACTCGGGACAGGGTCGGGAAACACCATATATTTT.

The rearrangement joins TRBV30 to TRBJ2-1, with 9 bases that match TRBD1. The CDR3 spans 16 residues. CDR1 and CDR2 (germline): GTSNPN, SVGIG (reference sequence). Trimming took 1 base from V and 4 from J; bases not matched to a gene: 8. CDR3 DNA: TGTGCCTGGAGTGGGGCCGGGGACAGGGCTTACAATGAGCAGTTCTTC. Encoded protein: CAWSGAGDRAYNEQFF.

This CDR3 is CASSLRDIEQYF. The CDR3, as DNA: TGTGCCAGCAGTCTCAGGGATATCGAGCAGTACTTC. The V call is TRBV28, the J call TRBJ2-7; possibly TRBD1 for D (5 bases). The V gene's germline CDR1 is MDHEN and CDR2 SYDVKM. Trimming stripped 5 bases from V and 6 bases from J, with 11 bases between. There are 12 residues in the CDR3. The full variable domain, rest sourced from reference TRBV28 and TRBJ2-7, is DVKVTQSSRYLVKRTGEKVFLECVQDMDHENMFWYRQDPGLGLRLIYFSYDVKMKEKGDIPEGYSVSREKKERFSLILESASTNQTSMYLCASSLRDIEQYFGPGTRLTVT.

The CDR3 here is CASSPTGVGGYTF. In DNA form, the CDR3 reads TGTGCCAGCAGCCCGACAGGGGTGGGTGGCTACACCTTC. The chain recombines TRBV12-3 or TRBV12-4 with TRBJ1-2; 8 nucleotides agree with TRBD1. The CDR3 runs to 13 residues. V gave up 6 bases and J gave up 7 bases; unmatched junction bases: 7.

CDR3 residues: CASMGQGGVTEAFF. The CDR3 nucleotides read TGTGCCAGTATGGGTCAGGGGGGGGTCACTGAAGCTTTCTTT. The chain couples TRBV19 to TRBJ1-1; the match to TRBD1 covers 7 bases. Germline V gives CDR1 LNHDA, CDR2 SQIVND (reference sequence). V gave up 7 bases and J gave up 4 bases; unmatched junction bases: 9. This CDR3 comprises 14 residues.

This chain connects TRBV5-4 to TRBJ2-1; TRBD1 or TRBD2 may be the D gene (7 bases each). Germline lookup yields CDR1 SGHNT and CDR2 YYREEE (reference sequence). This CDR3 is 14 amino acids long. V gave up 7 bases and J gave up 6 bases, with 17 bases separating them. The CDR3 is CASERGRGGNEQFF. Here the CDR3 DNA reads TGTGCCAGCGAAAGAGGCAGGGGGGGCAATGAGCAGTTCTTC. The whole variable domain, filled in from reference TRBV5-4 and TRBJ2-1, reads ETGVTQSPTHLIKTRGQQVTLRCSSQSGHNTVSWYQQALGQGPQFIFQYYREEENGRGNFPPRFSGLQFPNYSSELNVNALELDDSALYLCASERGRGGNEQFFGPGTRLTVL.

The chain joins TRBV5-4 to TRBJ2-1; 7 bases align to TRBD1. CDR1 is SGHNT, CDR2 YYREEE, per germline (reference sequence). V shed 4 bases and J 8 bases; nucleotides not matched to a gene: 6. This CDR3 comprises 13 residues. The CDR3 sequence: CASSGDREDEQFF. CDR3 nucleotides: TGTGCCAGCAGCGGAGACAGGGAAGATGAGCAGTTCTTC.

In its sample, this clone was seen a few times. This chain links TRBV3-1 (or the pseudogene TRBV3-2) with TRBJ1-2; no clear D gene. Trimming cost V 0 bases and J 4 bases, with 15 bases left between them. Germline V gene sequence: CDR1 LGHDT, CDR2 YNNKEL (reference sequence). The CDR3 is 16 residues long. As DNA, the CDR3 is TGTGCCAGCAGCCAAGATAGTATCGGAGGGCTCTATGGCTACACCTTC. Residues: CASSQDSIGGLYGYTF.

The chain joins TRBV2 to TRBJ2-3; D uncertain. The CDR3 totals 15 residues. Trimming took 3 bases from V and 0 from J, leaving 10 bases between them. Germline V gives CDR1 SNHLY, CDR2 FYNNEI. The DNA for the CDR3 is TGTGCCAGCAGTGACGTAGGCAGGAGCACAGATACGCAGTATTTT. Amino acids: CASSDVGRSTDTQYF.

The chain joins TRBV3-1 (or the pseudogene TRBV3-2) to TRBJ1-2; unclear D gene. The CDR3 consists of 14 residues. Trimming took 0 bases from V and 8 from J, leaving 13 bases between them. Looked up from germline, CDR1 is LGHDT and CDR2 is YNNKEL (reference sequence). The CDR3 loop reads CASSQEIPHWGYTF. CDR3 coding DNA: TGTGCCAGCAGCCAAGAGATACCTCACTGGGGCTACACCTTC.

This clone came up once. The V gene is TRBV7-9, the J gene TRBJ1-4; D gene uncertain. The CDR3 sequence is 11 residues long. CDR1 is SEHNR, CDR2 FQNEAQ, per germline (reference sequence). The germline V and J ends were trimmed by 5 bases and 8 bases, with 6 bases remaining between them. The CDR3 sequence: CASSPEEKLFF. CDR3 nucleotides: TGTGCCAGCAGCCCAGAGGAAAAACTGTTTTTT.

The chain joins TRBV24-1 to TRBJ2-1; perhaps TRBD2 as D (6 bases). CDR1 and CDR2 from the germline V gene are KGHDR and SFDVKD. The CDR3 runs to 16 residues. V lost 4 bases to trimming and J lost 8 bases, with 20 bases between them. In nucleotides, the CDR3 is TGTGCCACCAGTGACTTTGAGACGCGGGGTTTCGATGAGCAGTTCTTC. It yields the protein CATSDFETRGFDEQFF.

The chain employs TRBV2 and TRBJ1-1, with unresolved D. Trimming left V 5 bases short and J 4 bases short, with 17 bases between. Per germline, CDR1 SNHLY and CDR2 FYNNEI. There are 15 residues in the CDR3. Here the CDR3 DNA reads TGTGCCAGCAGTAGGGCAGAAGCTGGTGGCACTGAAGCTTTCTTT. Its translation: CASSRAEAGGTEAFF. The full variable domain, rest sourced from reference TRBV2 and TRBJ1-1, is EPEVTQTPSHQVTQMGQEVILRCVPISNHLYFYWYRQILGQKVEFLVSFYNNEISEKSEIFDDQFSVERPDGSNFTLKIRSTKLEDSAMYFCASSRAEAGGTEAFFGQGTRLTVV.